Each of the 9 T cell receptor beta chains below was sequenced from the same sample in a study of T cell responses to AZD1222 COVID-19 vaccine. Profiled with immunoSEQ multiplex PCR; TCRdb holds only in-frame clones, not every one. The data show about 92,000 clones, roughly 90% seen once. The specimen comprised peripheral blood, sampled on day 0 of AZD1222 vaccination. All receptors come from an adult in good health.

The rearrangement links TRBV18 to TRBJ2-5; either TRBD1 or TRBD2 may supply D (5 bases each). Per germline, CDR1 KGHSH and CDR2 LQKENI. V gave up 3 bases and J gave up 5 bases, with 10 bases separating them. CDR3 size: 13 residues. The CDR3 is CASSPGVWETQYF. Here the CDR3 DNA reads TGTGCCAGCTCACCGGGGGTTTGGGAGACCCAGTACTTC.

This clone has a handful of counts. This chain joins TRBV4-2 and TRBJ1-5; TRBD1 matches 8 bases. Germline CDR1 reads LGHNA; CDR2 reads YNFKEQ. There are 18 residues in the CDR3. V shed 1 base, J shed 4 bases, and the junction held 12 bases outside the gene matches. This CDR3 reads CASSQVGQGGAGNQPQHF. CDR3 DNA: TGTGCCAGCAGCCAAGTAGGACAGGGAGGTGCGGGGAATCAGCCCCAGCATTTT.

The chain employs TRBV2 and TRBJ1-6, with TRBD1 matching 7 bases. The V segment lost 1 base and the J segment 10 bases; nucleotides outside the gene matches: 7. The CDR3 consists of 15 residues. Germline loops: CDR1 SNHLY, CDR2 FYNNEI. In DNA, the CDR3 is TGTGCCAGCAGTGAAGGGGCAGGGGGGGCCTCACCCCTCCACTTT. Protein sequence: CASSEGAGGASPLHF.

The rearrangement joins TRBV29-1 to TRBJ2-5; D gene uncertain. Germline V gene lookup returns CDR1 SQVTM and CDR2 ANQGSEA. The CDR3 sequence is 11 residues long. V was pared by 8 bases and J by 7 bases, with 14 bases between. CDR3 protein: CSYGPAGTQYF. CDR3 DNA: TGCAGCTATGGGCCGGCAGGGACCCAGTACTTC. The variable domain in full, with the rest retrieved from reference TRBV29-1 and TRBJ2-5, is SAVISQKPSRDICQRGTSLTIQCQVDSQVTMMFWYRQQPGQSLTLIATANQGSEATYESGFVIDKFPISRPNLTFSTLTVSNMSPEDSSIYLCSYGPAGTQYFGPGTRLLVL.

The chain employs TRBV4-3 and TRBJ2-1, with 8 bases that match TRBD2. The germline V gene has CDR1 LGHNA and CDR2 YSLEER. The V gene end was trimmed by 0 bases and the J gene end by 9 bases; junction bases not matched to a gene: 7. CDR3 length: 15 amino acids. CDR3 DNA: TGCGCCAGCAGCCAAGATCTAGCGGGCTTTGGTGAGCAGTTCTTC. It yields the protein CASSQDLAGFGEQFF.

The chain employs TRBV28 and TRBJ1-1; D call uncertain. V was clipped by 2 bases and J by 6 bases, with 10 bases between them. This CDR3 contains 13 residues. Germline values: CDR1 MDHEN, CDR2 SYDVKM. The CDR3 region is CASSLGSRAEAFF. The CDR3 DNA follows: TGTGCCAGCAGTTTAGGGTCACGAGCTGAAGCTTTCTTT.

The chain recombines TRBV28 with TRBJ1-3, with D unresolved. The CDR3 loop spans 14 amino acids. Looked up from germline, CDR1 is MDHEN and CDR2 is SYDVKM. The germline V and J ends were trimmed by 4 bases and 4 bases, with 11 bases remaining between them. Here the CDR3 DNA reads TGTGCCAGCAGTTCCCCCTCAGCAGGAAACACCATATATTTT. This sequence encodes CASSSPSAGNTIYF.

The V gene is TRBV4-3, the J gene TRBJ1-1; no clear D. CDR3 length: 15 residues. The germline gives CDR1 LGHNA, CDR2 YSLEER. V was pared by 2 bases and J by 1 base, with 11 bases between. In DNA, the CDR3 is TGCGCCAGCAGCCAACTTGGAGCTGGGAACACTGAAGCTTTCTTT. Translation: CASSQLGAGNTEAFF.

CDR3 region: CASRLTVNYGYTF. The CDR3 bases are TGTGCCAGCAGGCTGACAGTTAACTATGGCTACACCTTC. V gene TRBV27 combines with J gene TRBJ1-2; a possible D gene is TRBD1 (5 bases). V shed 6 bases and J shed 1 base, with 9 bases lying between them. The CDR3 runs to 13 residues. The germline V gene encodes CDR1 MNHEY and CDR2 SMNVEV (reference sequence).